The T cell receptor beta chain described here comes from a study of T cell repertoires in cytomegalovirus infection. Study-wide findings and caveats: CMV-specific TCR beta clonotypes restricted by HLA-C were the ones dominating the ex vivo response.

This clonotype was seen more than once but under ten times. What it binds is not known. TCRdb re-called the reads through MiXCR, storing one row per CDR3 protein. Of about 400,000 distinct CDR3 sequences in the sample, about a sixth are singletons; the top ten hold approximately 10%. Deletions cut 3 bases from V and 3 bases from J, with 12 bases between. The germline CDR1 and CDR2 sequences are SGDLS and YYNGEE. The CDR3 consists of 15 residues. This TCR was recovered from a human donor in good health (CMV status not recorded). Some clones in this sample may be carry-over from other donors' samples. V and J are TRBV9 and TRBJ1-4; possibly TRBD1 for D (6 bases). The sample was PBMCs. CDR3 sequence reads: CASSGLQGSNEKLFF. The CDR3 bases are TGTGCCAGCAGCGGACTGCAGGGGTCTAATGAAAAACTGTTTTTT.